The rows below give T cell receptor beta chains drawn from one sample of a study of CD8 T cells in ankylosing spondylitis. TCRdb reprocessed the 5' RACE reads with MiXCR, giving one entry per CDR3 protein. This table has 450,000 to 550,000 distinct CDR3 sequences, approximately 5.3% appearing once. Sequences were obtained from blood, either unsorted or a sorted T cell fraction (not recorded which). The receptors were sampled from a male donor with ankylosing spondylitis. The CDR3 runs from the conserved cysteine through the conserved F or W. The D gene is left open where the match is weak. Part of the rows lack a size; the others show once, few, many or a class for expanded clones.

D gene	V gene	J gene	clone size	CDR3 protein	CDR3 DNA
-	TRBV20-1	TRBJ2-1	many	CSASSGGSYNEQFF	TGCAGTGCTAGTAGCGGCGGCTCCTACAATGAGCAGTTCTTC
-	TRBV10-3	TRBJ2-6	-	CAIRGVGTISGANVLTF	TGTGCCATCCGTGGAGTTGGCACCATCTCTGGGGCCAACGTCCTGACTTTC
TRBD1	TRBV10-3	TRBJ1-6	many	CAISDRDRLASPLHF	TGTGCCATCAGTGACCGGGACAGGTTGGCTTCACCCCTCCACTTT
-	TRBV27	TRBJ2-7	many	CASRGDRLVF	TGTGCCAGCAGGGGAGACAGGCTAGTTTTC
-	TRBV5-6	TRBJ2-2	many	CASSSGYQGELFF	TGTGCCAGCAGCTCGGGCTACCAGGGGGAGCTGTTTTTT
-	TRBV28	TRBJ2-1	few	CASSLSLPYNEQFF	TGTGCCAGCAGTTTATCCTTGCCCTACAATGAGCAGTTCTTC
TRBD1	TRBV7-2	TRBJ2-1	-	CASSPHGQGGFYNEQFF	TGTGCCAGCAGCCCCCACGGACAGGGGGGATTCTACAATGAGCAGTTCTTC
-	TRBV12-3/TRBV12-4	TRBJ2-4	many	CASSLGDAKNIQYF	TGTGCCAGCAGTTTGGGGGACGCCAAAAACATTCAGTACTTC
-	TRBV4-2	TRBJ2-3	many	CASSLSAGGTDTQYF	TGTGCCAGCAGCCTTTCCGCAGGGGGCACAGATACGCAGTATTTT
-	TRBV7-9	TRBJ1-2	many	CASSSRQVGYTF	TGTGCCAGCAGCTCGAGACAGGTCGGCTACACCTTC
TRBD2	TRBV28	TRBJ2-7	many	CASSYALGLAGYEQYF	TGTGCCAGCAGTTATGCCCTGGGGCTAGCGGGGTACGAGCAGTACTTC